This TCR beta chain is from a study of T cell clones after liver transplantation. The method was immunoSEQ multiplex PCR; TCRdb's version includes in-frame clones alone and lacks a portion of them. The sample records more than 70,000 clones, approximately 87% being singletons. Sample: CD4+ T cells from blood, taken at the 22-month timepoint. This clonotype originated in a human patient who received a liver transplant. Some of the T cells might come from the graft donor.

The CDR3 here is CASSLGGRETQYF. The CDR3 DNA sequence: TGTGCCAGCAGCTTGGGGGGCCGGGAGACCCAGTACTTC. V usage is TRBV5-6 and J usage is TRBJ2-5; weak D call: TRBD1 (5 bases). Per the germline V gene, CDR1 is SGHDT and CDR2 is YYEEEE. This CDR3 contains 13 residues. Between the trimmed V and J ends, which lost 0 bases and 5 bases, there was a span of 8 bases.